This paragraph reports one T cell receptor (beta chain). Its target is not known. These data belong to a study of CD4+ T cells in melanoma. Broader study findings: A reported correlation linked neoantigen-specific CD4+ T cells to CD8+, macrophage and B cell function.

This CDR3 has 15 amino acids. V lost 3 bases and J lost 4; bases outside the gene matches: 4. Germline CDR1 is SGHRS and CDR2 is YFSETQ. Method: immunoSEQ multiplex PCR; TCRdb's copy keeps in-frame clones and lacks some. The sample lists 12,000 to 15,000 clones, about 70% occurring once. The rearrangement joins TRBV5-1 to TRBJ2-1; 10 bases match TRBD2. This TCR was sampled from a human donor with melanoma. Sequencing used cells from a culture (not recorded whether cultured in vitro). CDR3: CASSSSGGGYNEQFF. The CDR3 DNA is TGCGCCAGCAGCTCGAGCGGGGGGGGGTACAATGAGCAGTTCTTC.